The 28 T cell receptor beta chains given below trace back to one sample, sequenced in a study of type 1 regulatory T cells. From the reads, TCRdb called clonotypes with MiXCR, one entry per CDR3 protein. The table lists tens of thousands of distinct CDR3 sequences, about 50% of them singletons, with more than 2% in the top ten. No antigen has been identified for these receptors. Sequenced material: cultured non-Tr1 T cells, either the whole culture or a sorted T cell fraction (not recorded which). The receptors were gathered from a human donor in good health.

The chain couples TRBV12-3 or TRBV12-4 to TRBJ2-3; no reliable D call. The CDR3 sequence is 12 residues long. V was clipped by 2 bases and J by 6 bases, with 6 bases between them. CDR3 in DNA: TGTGCCAGCAGTTTATTATGGGATACGCAGTATTTT. This codes for CASSLLWDTQYF.

The chain links TRBV5-1 to TRBJ1-1, with 8 bases matching TRBD1. J lost 4 bases, V lost 4 bases, and 9 bases had no gene match. Germline loops: CDR1 SGHRS, CDR2 YFSETQ. This CDR3 region has 15 residues. The CDR3 DNA follows: TGCGCCAGCAGCCCCTCCCGGGACAGGCCCACTGAAGCTTTCTTT. It codes for CASSPSRDRPTEAFF.

The table lists this clonotype with a few counts. The CDR3 sequence: CASSLPGPSYGYTF. The CDR3 DNA reads as TGCGCCAGCAGCTTGCCGGGACCGAGCTATGGCTACACCTTC. The chain is built from TRBV5-1 and TRBJ1-2; tentative D call: TRBD1 (5 bases). The CDR3 extends over 14 amino acids. Trimming pared 1 base from V and 4 bases from J, leaving 11 bases between. The germline V gene encodes CDR1 SGHRS and CDR2 YFSETQ.

This clonotype occurred many times. The chain uses TRBV12-3 or TRBV12-4 and TRBJ2-3; no clear D. Trimming removed 6 bases from V and 0 bases from J, with 13 bases in between. The CDR3 has 15 amino acids. CDR3 in amino acids: CASSETWLSTDTQYF. CDR3 nucleotide sequence: TGTGCCAGCAGCGAAACGTGGCTTAGCACAGATACGCAGTATTTT.

The chain joins TRBV15 to TRBJ2-6; D tentatively reads TRBD1 or TRBD2 (5 bases each). Germline assignment: CDR1 LNHNV and CDR2 YYDKDF (reference sequence). There are 17 residues in the CDR3. V lost 1 base and J 2 bases, leaving 12 bases between the germline ends. The CDR3 sequence is CATSRGGSVTGANVLTF. In DNA form, the CDR3 reads TGTGCCACCAGCAGAGGGGGGAGCGTGACTGGGGCCAACGTCCTGACTTTC.

This clonotype has a handful of counts. The rearrangement links TRBV7-2 to TRBJ1-1; unclear D gene. The CDR3 covers 12 residues. With 2 bases removed from V and 7 bases from J, the gap between germline ends came to 8 bases. The germline CDR1 and CDR2 sequences are SGHTA and FQGNSA. The CDR3 region is CASSLFGSEAFF. CDR3 DNA sequence: TGTGCCAGCAGCTTATTCGGGAGTGAAGCTTTCTTT.

This clonotype was seen only a few times. This sequence joins TRBV9 and TRBJ2-2; 12 positions match TRBD1. In germline, CDR1 is SGDLS, CDR2 YYNGEE. V was pared by 0 bases and J by 6 bases, with 6 bases of the junction left unmatched. CDR3 length: 17 amino acids. The CDR3 coding sequence is TGTGCCAGCAGCGTAGGGGGACAGGGGGCTTATTCCGGGGAGCTGTTTTTT. Its translation: CASSVGGQGAYSGELFF.

There are a few counts of this clonotype. This chain links TRBV20-1 with TRBJ1-5; D might be TRBD1 (5 bases). This CDR3 region has 14 residues. CDR1 is DFQATT and CDR2 is SNEGSKA in the germline V gene (reference sequence). Trimming took off 3 bases at V and 4 bases at J, with 13 bases between the two ends. As DNA, the CDR3 is TGCAGTGCTAGGCCCGGGACTGCTAATCAGCCCCAGCATTTT. Translated: CSARPGTANQPQHF.

There are a few counts of this clonotype. The rearrangement joins TRBV4-1 to TRBJ2-6; D perhaps matches TRBD1 (6 bases). Germline V gene data show CDR1 as MGHRA and CDR2 as YSYEKL. V lost 2 bases and J lost 1, with 12 bases in between. The CDR3 is 17 residues long. The DNA for the CDR3 is TGCGCCAGCAGCCAAAAGCCCCAGGGGTCTGGGGCCAACGTCCTGACTTTC. It translates to CASSQKPQGSGANVLTF.

The chain joins TRBV7-9 to TRBJ1-4, with unresolved D. V was pared by 2 bases and J by 0 bases, with 4 bases between. This CDR3 comprises 14 residues. Germline V gene lookup returns CDR1 SEHNR and CDR2 FQNEAQ (reference sequence). CDR3 residues: CASSLRSTNEKLFF. Here the CDR3 DNA reads TGTGCCAGCAGCTTACGGTCAACTAATGAAAAACTGTTTTTT.

The sample holds one count of this clonotype. The chain employs TRBV5-1 and TRBJ1-4; D gene ambiguous. CDR1 and CDR2 from the germline V gene are SGHRS and YFSETQ. This CDR3 has 15 residues. V was cut by 4 bases and J by 0 bases, with 10 bases left in between. The CDR3 DNA is TGCGCCAGCAGCCCCTCTCAGGCAACTAATGAAAAACTGTTTTTT. Its protein product is CASSPSQATNEKLFF.

This clonotype appeared once. The chain uses TRBV3-1 and TRBJ2-5, with a possible D match to TRBD2 (5 bases). Trimming shortened V by 1 base and J by 1 base, and 13 bases separated the two germline ends. CDR3 length: 16 residues. Germline V lookup: CDR1 LGHDT, CDR2 YNNKEL (reference sequence). The CDR3 loop is CASSQGTASSQETQYF. The DNA for the CDR3 is TGTGCCAGCAGCCAAGGGACTGCCTCTAGCCAAGAGACCCAGTACTTC.

About this clonotype: One end of the junction is discordant with germline, which a read error may explain. The rearrangement joins TRBV2 to TRBJ2-1; D remains ambiguous. Germline lookup yields CDR1 SNHLY and CDR2 FYNNEI. This CDR3 contains 12 residues. In DNA form, the CDR3 reads TGTGCCAGCAGTCTCCGGTACAATGAGCGGTTCTTC. It yields the protein CASSLRYNERFF.

In its sample, this clonotype was seen once. DNA of the CDR3: TGTGCCAGTAGTAGGGGTCAGGGAGGGTACACCGGGGAGCTGTTTTTT. This encodes CASSRGQGGYTGELFF. This chain joins TRBV19 and TRBJ2-2; TRBD2 matches 7 bases. The CDR3 runs to 16 residues. Unmatched junction bases numbered 8, after V lost 4 bases and J lost 3 bases. In germline, CDR1 is LNHDA, CDR2 SQIVND (reference sequence).

The chain uses TRBV6-2 or TRBV6-3 and TRBJ1-1; D is unresolved. This CDR3 contains 12 residues. CDR1 is MNHEY, CDR2 SVGEGT, per germline. The V gene lost 6 bases and the J gene lost 8 bases, with 13 bases spanning the gap. For the CDR3, the DNA is TGTGCCAGCAGGCCCCTGTCGGGCGAAGCTTTCTTT. This gives the protein CASRPLSGEAFF.

V and J are TRBV4-2 and TRBJ2-3; 8 nucleotides align to TRBD1. The CDR3 has 17 residues. CDR1 LGHNA and CDR2 YNFKEQ come from the germline V gene. V shed 0 bases and J 5 bases; nucleotides not matched to a gene: 10. CDR3 nucleotides: TGTGCCAGCAGCCAAGATAATGAGGACAGGGCCAGAGATACGCAGTATTTT. Its translation: CASSQDNEDRARDTQYF.

This clonotype appeared a few times. V is TRBV19 and J is TRBJ1-2; no clear D. V was trimmed by 1 base and J by 4 bases, leaving 10 bases between them. The CDR3 extends over 14 amino acids. Germline loops: CDR1 LNHDA, CDR2 SQIVND (reference sequence). The CDR3 is CASSIGLSLYGYTF. CDR3 nucleotide sequence: TGTGCCAGTAGTATAGGGCTTTCCCTCTATGGCTACACCTTC.

This clonotype was counted between two and nine times. V usage is TRBV5-1 and J usage is TRBJ1-6; 7 bases fit TRBD1. This CDR3 contains 16 residues. V was clipped by 4 bases and J by 7 bases; unmatched bases: 11. Germline V gene sequence: CDR1 SGHRS, CDR2 YFSETQ. CDR3 loop: CASSPGQDLSNSPLHF. Here the CDR3 DNA reads TGCGCCAGCAGCCCTGGACAGGATCTCTCGAATTCACCCCTCCACTTT.

This clonotype is deemed medium-sized (0.01 to 0.1%). This chain connects TRBV4-1 to TRBJ1-1, with TRBD1 matching over 7 bases. The ends lost 2 bases at V and 6 bases at J; junction bases unmatched: 9. Looked up from germline, CDR1 is MGHRA and CDR2 is YSYEKL. The CDR3 runs to 15 residues. The CDR3 is CASSQPLRQGSEAFF. The CDR3 DNA sequence: TGCGCCAGCAGCCAACCTCTTCGACAGGGTTCTGAAGCTTTCTTT.

The chain couples TRBV15 to TRBJ1-5, with 7 bases fitting TRBD1. Per germline, CDR1 LNHNV and CDR2 YYDKDF (reference sequence). After removal of 8 bases from V and 3 bases from J, the junction contained 4 bases not matched to a gene. This CDR3 comprises 13 residues. CDR3 DNA: TGTGCCACCTCACAGGGGAACAATCAGCCCCAGCATTTT. Translating it yields CATSQGNNQPQHF.

This clonotype occurred a few times. V gene TRBV7-9 combines with J gene TRBJ2-1; D is perhaps TRBD1 (6 bases). The CDR3 is 17 residues long. The germline CDR1 and CDR2 sequences are SEHNR and FQNEAQ (reference sequence). Trimming took off 5 bases at V and 0 bases at J, with 17 bases between the two ends. CDR3 loop: CASSHRTEMSSYNEQFF. DNA of the CDR3: TGTGCCAGCAGCCACCGGACAGAAATGAGCTCCTACAATGAGCAGTTCTTC.

This clonotype was recorded a few times. The rearrangement joins TRBV12-3 or TRBV12-4 to TRBJ1-2; D remains ambiguous. V was cut by 3 bases and J by 4 bases, with 9 bases left in between. The CDR3 contains 13 residues. The CDR3 sequence: CASSLGRIYGYTF. CDR3 sequence (DNA): TGTGCCAGCAGTTTGGGCAGAATCTATGGCTACACCTTC.

The V and J genes are TRBV15 and TRBJ1-4; perhaps TRBD1 as D (6 bases). CDR1 and CDR2 from the germline V gene are LNHNV and YYDKDF (reference sequence). This CDR3 is 16 amino acids long. Deletions cut 2 bases from V and 5 bases from J, with 15 bases between. The DNA of the CDR3 is TGTGCCACCAGCAGACCACCAGGGGCTATCAATGAAAAACTGTTTTTT. It specifies CATSRPPGAINEKLFF.

In nucleotides, the CDR3 is TGCGCCAGCAGCTTGTGGGACGGGAGCACAGATACGCAGTATTTT. Its translation: CASSLWDGSTDTQYF. The genes are TRBV5-1 and TRBJ2-3, with D perhaps TRBD1 or TRBD2 (5 bases each). The CDR3 consists of 15 residues. V was clipped by 1 base and J by 0 bases, with 9 bases between them. Germline CDR1 SGHRS, CDR2 YFSETQ. The complete variable domain, with remaining parts taken from reference TRBV5-1 and TRBJ2-3, reads KAGVTQTPRYLIKTRGQQVTLSCSPISGHRSVSWYQQTPGQGLQFLFEYFSETQRNKGNFPGRFSGRQFSNSRSEMNVSTLELGDSALYLCASSLWDGSTDTQYFGPGTRLTVL.

The rearrangement links TRBV5-1 to TRBJ1-3; D gene uncertain. Per the germline V gene, CDR1 is SGHRS and CDR2 is YFSETQ. Trimming took 4 bases from V and 0 from J, leaving 8 bases between them. The CDR3 extends over 14 amino acids. This chain's CDR3 is CASSEGSSGNTIYF. CDR3 in DNA: TGCGCCAGCAGCGAGGGTAGCTCTGGAAACACCATATATTTT.

This clonotype was seen a few times. The V gene is TRBV7-9, the J gene TRBJ2-7; TRBD1 matches at 10 bases. This CDR3 region has 15 residues. In germline, CDR1 is SEHNR, CDR2 FQNEAQ (reference sequence). Unmatched junction bases numbered 10, after V lost 4 bases and J lost 7 bases. The CDR3 DNA reads TGTGCCAGCAGCTCTCAGACAGGGGGCGCGGGGGAGCAGTACTTC. It is translated as CASSSQTGGAGEQYF. Looking up the rest from reference TRBV7-9 and TRBJ2-7 gives the full variable domain: DTGVSQNPRHKITKRGQNVTFRCDPISEHNRLYWYRQTLGQGPEFLTYFQNEAQLEKSRLLSDRFSAERPKGSFSTLEIQRTEQGDSAMYLCASSSQTGGAGEQYFGPGTRLTVT.

This rearrangement joins TRBV7-2 to TRBJ2-1, with 11 bases aligning to TRBD2. The V segment lost 2 bases and the J segment 9 bases; nucleotides outside the gene matches: 9. The CDR3 totals 16 residues. Germline assignment: CDR1 SGHTA and CDR2 FQGNSA. This CDR3 is CASSLNSGGARGEQFF. In nucleotides, the CDR3 is TGTGCCAGCAGCTTAAATAGCGGGGGGGCCCGCGGTGAGCAGTTCTTC.

This clonotype was observed a handful of times. The chain couples TRBV4-1 to TRBJ2-3, with no clear D. The CDR3 is made up of 15 amino acids. Trimming pared 0 bases from V and 5 bases from J, leaving 12 bases between. Per germline, CDR1 MGHRA and CDR2 YSYEKL. For the CDR3, the DNA is TGCGCCAGCAGCCAAGATCTGGTAGCAAGAGATACGCAGTATTTT. This encodes CASSQDLVARDTQYF.